This TCR beta chain was observed in a study of shared clonotypes between healthy human individuals. Study information: Donors had three CD4 naive, three CD4 memory, two CD8 naive and one CD8 memory plate apiece. Study conclusions and caveats: Specimens sampled were limited to blood, with tissue repertoires likely differing. Non-shared clonotypes displayed generation probabilities falling below those of clonotypes present in all four donors.

Data came from immunoSEQ multiplex PCR; TCRdb stores just in-frame clones and leaves some out. This sample has roughly 700,000 clones, with around 90% found just once. Combination of CD45RO+ cells with CCR7-negative CD45RA+ TemRA cells was used for CD8 memory. The CDR3 consists of 13 residues. Trimming took 8 bases from V and 5 from J, leaving 13 bases between them. Germline V gene lookup returns CDR1 SEHNR and CDR2 FQNEAQ (reference sequence). Of note for this clone: Its antigen is unknown.

The chain couples TRBV7-9 to TRBJ2-1; tentative D call: TRBD1 (5 bases). The clonotype was recovered from a man aged 18 to 30 in good health. Some clones in this sample may be carry-over from other donors' samples. The source material was memory CD8+ T cells from PBMCs. The subset here: CD45RO+ cells pooled with CCR7-negative TemRA cells. The CDR3 loop reads CASLGDHDNEQFF. CDR3 coding DNA: TGTGCCAGCCTAGGGGATCACGACAATGAGCAGTTCTTC. The full variable domain, with the rest looked up from reference TRBV7-9 and TRBJ2-1, is DTGVSQNPRHKITKRGQNVTFRCDPISEHNRLYWYRQTLGQGPEFLTYFQNEAQLEKSRLLSDRFSAERPKGSFSTLEIQRTEQGDSAMYLCASLGDHDNEQFFGPGTRLTVL.